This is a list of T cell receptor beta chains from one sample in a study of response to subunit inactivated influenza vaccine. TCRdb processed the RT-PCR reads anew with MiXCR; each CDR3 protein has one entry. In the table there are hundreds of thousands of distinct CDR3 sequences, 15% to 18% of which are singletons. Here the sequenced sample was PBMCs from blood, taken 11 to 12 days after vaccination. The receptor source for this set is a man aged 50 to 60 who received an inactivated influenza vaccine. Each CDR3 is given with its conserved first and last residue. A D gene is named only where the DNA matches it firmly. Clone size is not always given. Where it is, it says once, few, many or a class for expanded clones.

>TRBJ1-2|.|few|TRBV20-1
CSARVGPDYGYTF
TGCAGTGCTAGAGTTGGGCCTGACTATGGCTACACCTTC
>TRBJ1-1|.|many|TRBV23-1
CASSQSEGPNTEAFF
TGCGCCAGCAGTCAATCTGAGGGACCGAACACTGAAGCTTTCTTT
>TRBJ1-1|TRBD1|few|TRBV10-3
CAISESTGAAEAFF
TGTGCCATCAGTGAGTCGACAGGGGCCGCTGAAGCTTTCTTT
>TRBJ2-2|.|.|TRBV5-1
CASSLVAADMGELFF
TGCGCCAGCAGCTTGGTGGCGGCGGACATGGGGGAGCTGTTTTTT
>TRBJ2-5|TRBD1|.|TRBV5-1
CASSLATGDRETQYF
TGCGCCAGCAGCTTGGCCACAGGGGATCGGGAGACCCAGTACTTC
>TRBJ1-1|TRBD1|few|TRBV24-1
CATSDAGGSSTEAFF
TGTGCCACCAGTGATGCAGGGGGATCGAGCACTGAAGCTTTCTTT
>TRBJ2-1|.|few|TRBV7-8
CASSKTSDNEQFF
TGTGCCAGCAGCAAGACGTCAGACAATGAGCAGTTCTTC
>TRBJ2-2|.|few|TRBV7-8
CASSLEVIGELFF
TGTGCCAGCAGCTTAGAGGTCATCGGGGAGCTGTTTTTT
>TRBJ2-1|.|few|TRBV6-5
CASSYRGAPSYNEQFF
TGTGCCAGCAGTTATCGCGGTGCACCCTCCTACAATGAGCAGTTCTTC
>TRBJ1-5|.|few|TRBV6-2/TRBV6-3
CASSFGGRIQPQHF
TGTGCCAGCAGTTTCGGGGGCCGGATCCAGCCCCAGCATTTT
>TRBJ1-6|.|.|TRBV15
CATSRVGGGNSPLHF
TGTGCCACCAGCAGAGTAGGTGGGGGCAATTCACCCCTCCACTTT
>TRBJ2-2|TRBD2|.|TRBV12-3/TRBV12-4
CASSPRRKGLARGNTGELFF
TGTGCCAGCAGTCCTCGTAGGAAGGGACTAGCGAGAGGAAACACCGGGGAGCTGTTTTTT
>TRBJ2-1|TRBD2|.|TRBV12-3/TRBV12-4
CASSRSSGRANEQFF
TGTGCCAGCAGCCGTAGTAGCGGGAGGGCGAATGAGCAGTTCTTC
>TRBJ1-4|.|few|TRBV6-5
CASSYGAGAGEKLFF
TGTGCCAGCAGTTATGGGGCAGGGGCTGGTGAAAAACTGTTTTTT
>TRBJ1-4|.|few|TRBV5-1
CASSSGQTINEKLFF
TGCGCCAGCAGCTCCGGACAAACAATTAATGAAAAACTGTTTTTT
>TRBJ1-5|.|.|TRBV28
CASSGEGRRRNQPQHF
TGTGCCAGCAGCGGGGAGGGCCGTCGGCGCAATCAGCCCCAGCATTTT
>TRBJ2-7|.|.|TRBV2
CAKLLGGLPYEQYF
TGTGCCAAACTACTTGGAGGCCTTCCTTACGAGCAGTACTTC
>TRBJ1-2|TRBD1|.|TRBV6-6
CASRDTGVYGYTF
TGTGCCAGCAGAGATACAGGGGTCTATGGCTACACCTTC
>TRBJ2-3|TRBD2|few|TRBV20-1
CSATTSGGYSDTQYF
TGCAGTGCGACTACAAGCGGGGGCTATTCAGATACGCAGTATTTT
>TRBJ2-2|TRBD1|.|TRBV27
CASSLFGTGNTGELFF
TGTGCCAGCAGTTTATTCGGGACAGGGAACACCGGGGAGCTGTTTTTT
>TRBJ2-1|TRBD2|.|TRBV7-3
CASSKARGSSYNEQFF
TGTGCCAGCAGCAAGGCACGCGGGAGCTCCTACAATGAGCAGTTCTTC
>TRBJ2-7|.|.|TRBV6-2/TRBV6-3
CASSYGGDYEQYF
TGTGCCAGCAGTTACGGGGGTGATTACGAGCAGTACTTC
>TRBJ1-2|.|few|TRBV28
CASSLSDYGYTF
TGTGCCAGCAGCCTCAGTGACTATGGCTACACCTTC
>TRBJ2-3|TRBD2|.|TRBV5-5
CASSLTSGILSRTDTQYF
TGTGCCAGCAGCTTGACTAGCGGGATACTTTCTCGCACAGATACGCAGTATTTT
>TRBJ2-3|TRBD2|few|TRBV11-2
CASSPQTRTSGSTDTQYF
TGTGCCAGCAGCCCGCAAACCCGGACTAGCGGGAGCACAGATACGCAGTATTTT
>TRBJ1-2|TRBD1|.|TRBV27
CASSSQGAGGYTF
TGTGCCAGCAGTTCACAGGGGGCCGGGGGCTACACCTTC
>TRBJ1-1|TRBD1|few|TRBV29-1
CSVDRQGMNTEAFF
TGCAGCGTTGACCGACAGGGGATGAACACTGAAGCTTTCTTT